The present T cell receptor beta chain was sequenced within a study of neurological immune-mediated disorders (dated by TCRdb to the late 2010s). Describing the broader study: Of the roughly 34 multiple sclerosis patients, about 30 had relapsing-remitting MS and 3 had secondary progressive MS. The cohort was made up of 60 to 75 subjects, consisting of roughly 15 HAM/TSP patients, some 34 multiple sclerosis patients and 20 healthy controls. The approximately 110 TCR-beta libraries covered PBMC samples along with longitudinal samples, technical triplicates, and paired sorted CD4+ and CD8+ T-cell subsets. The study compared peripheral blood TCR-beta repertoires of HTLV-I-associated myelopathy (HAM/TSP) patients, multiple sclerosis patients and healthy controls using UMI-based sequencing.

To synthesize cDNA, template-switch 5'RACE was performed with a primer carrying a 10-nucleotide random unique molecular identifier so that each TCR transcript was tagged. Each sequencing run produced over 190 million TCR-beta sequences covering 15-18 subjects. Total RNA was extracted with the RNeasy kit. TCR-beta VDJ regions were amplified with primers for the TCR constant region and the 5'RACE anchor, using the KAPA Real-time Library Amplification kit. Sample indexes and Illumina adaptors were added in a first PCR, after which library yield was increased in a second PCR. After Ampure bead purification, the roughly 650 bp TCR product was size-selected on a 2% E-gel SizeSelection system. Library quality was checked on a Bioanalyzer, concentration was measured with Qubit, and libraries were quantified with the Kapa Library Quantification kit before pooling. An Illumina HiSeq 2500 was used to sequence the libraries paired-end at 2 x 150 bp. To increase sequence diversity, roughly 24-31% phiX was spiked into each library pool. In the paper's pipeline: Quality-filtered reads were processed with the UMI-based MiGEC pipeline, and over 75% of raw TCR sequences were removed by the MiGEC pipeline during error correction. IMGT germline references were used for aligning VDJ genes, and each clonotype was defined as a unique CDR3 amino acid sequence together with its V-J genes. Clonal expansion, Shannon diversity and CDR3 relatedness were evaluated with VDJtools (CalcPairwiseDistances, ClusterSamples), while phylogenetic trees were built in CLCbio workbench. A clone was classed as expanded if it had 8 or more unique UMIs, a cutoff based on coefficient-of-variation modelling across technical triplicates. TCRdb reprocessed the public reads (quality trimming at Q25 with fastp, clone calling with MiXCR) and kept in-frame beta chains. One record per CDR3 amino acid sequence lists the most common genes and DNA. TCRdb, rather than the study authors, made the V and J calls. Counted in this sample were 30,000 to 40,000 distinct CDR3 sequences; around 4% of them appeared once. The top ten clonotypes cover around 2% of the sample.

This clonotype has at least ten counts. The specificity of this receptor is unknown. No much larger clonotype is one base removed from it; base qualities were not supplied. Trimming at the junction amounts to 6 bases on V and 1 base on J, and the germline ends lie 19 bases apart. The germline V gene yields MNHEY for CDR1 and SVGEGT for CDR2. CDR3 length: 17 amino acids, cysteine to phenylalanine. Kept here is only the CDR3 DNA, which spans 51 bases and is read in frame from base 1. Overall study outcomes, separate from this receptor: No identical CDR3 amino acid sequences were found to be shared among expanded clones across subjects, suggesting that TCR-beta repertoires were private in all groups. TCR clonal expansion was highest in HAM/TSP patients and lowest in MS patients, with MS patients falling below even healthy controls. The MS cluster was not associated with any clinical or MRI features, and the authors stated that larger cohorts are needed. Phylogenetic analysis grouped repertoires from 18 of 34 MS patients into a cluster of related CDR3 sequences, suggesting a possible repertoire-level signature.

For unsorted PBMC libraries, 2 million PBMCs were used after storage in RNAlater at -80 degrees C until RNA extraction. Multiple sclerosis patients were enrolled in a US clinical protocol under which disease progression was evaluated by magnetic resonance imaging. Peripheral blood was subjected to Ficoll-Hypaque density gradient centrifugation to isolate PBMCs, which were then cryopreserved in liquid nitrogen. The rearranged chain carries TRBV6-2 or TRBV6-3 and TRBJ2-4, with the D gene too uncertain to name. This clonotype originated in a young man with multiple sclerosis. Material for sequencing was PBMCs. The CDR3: CASRHLRDGVAKNIQYF. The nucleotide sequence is TGTGCCAGCAGACACCTACGAGACGGCGTGGCCAAAAACATTCAGTACTTC.